This T cell receptor (beta chain) was documented in a study of blood T cells in healthy people across ages. Whole-study findings and limits: The study found TCR beta diversity correlated strongly with naive T cell percentage.

Notes on this clonotype: Its target is unknown.

Combining a sample-barcoded 5' primer with a J-beta primer mix, a second PCR ran for roughly 7 to 11 cycles. TCRdb recomputed calls from the 5' RACE reads with MiXCR, one row per CDR3 protein. The sample holds 1 million to 1.2 million distinct CDR3 sequences; 30% to 40% are singletons and the top ten take roughly 14%. The CDR3 spans 14 residues. V dropped 4 bases and J dropped 11 bases, with 20 bases sitting between them. Germline V gives CDR1 MNHNS, CDR2 SASEGT. The origin of this receptor is a young man in good health. The V call is TRBV6-1, the J call TRBJ2-5; no definite D call. The sequenced sample was blood. CDR3 residues: CASSVGNSLNEQYF. CDR3 DNA: TGTGCCAGCAGTGTCGGCAATAGCCTCAATGAGCAGTACTTC.